This T cell receptor (beta chain) was documented in a study of CD8 T cells in ankylosing spondylitis. Study conclusions and caveats: For ankylosing spondylitis blood, a TCR beta motif of several highly homologous variants appeared characteristic.

V gave up 6 bases and J gave up 6 bases; unmatched junction bases: 7. Per the germline V gene, CDR1 is MDHEN and CDR2 is SYDVKM. The CDR3 covers 13 residues. TCRdb ran MiXCR on the 5' RACE reads and lists one entry per CDR3 protein. The sample records 750,000 to 850,000 distinct CDR3 sequences, 12% being singletons. Comments on this clonotype: Antigen: not known.

This clonotype was obtained from a male donor with ankylosing spondylitis. The chain links TRBV28 to TRBJ1-2; 7 nucleotides line up with TRBD1. Material: blood, either unsorted or a sorted T cell fraction (not recorded which). The CDR3 sequence is CASRRQGFNGYTF. For the CDR3, the DNA is TGTGCCAGCAGACGACAGGGTTTCAATGGCTACACCTTC.